A selection of T cell receptor beta chains follows, all from one sample in a study of blood T cell repertoires in COVID-19. TCRdb's copy holds only in-frame clones and misses some; the assay was immunoSEQ multiplex PCR. The data contain roughly 75,000 clones, about 93% of them singletons. The sequencing input was peripheral blood. These receptors were collected from a human donor in a cohort sampled during active COVID-19. Each CDR3 is given with its conserved first and last residue. A D gene is named only where the DNA matches it firmly. Rows may omit the clone size; those that give it use once, few, many or a size class.

CDR3: CASSLVTYEQYF; DNA: TGTGCCAGCAGCTTAGTAACCTACGAGCAGTACTTC; size: .; J: TRBJ2-7; D: .; V: TRBV7-2
CDR3: CASGEGQARRSPLHF; DNA: TGTGCCAGCGGTGAAGGACAGGCCAGAAGGTCACCCCTCCACTTT; size: few; J: TRBJ1-6; D: TRBD1; V: TRBV6-1
CDR3: CASSRGTGGIGEQFF; DNA: TGTGCCAGCAGCCGGGGGACAGGGGGCATTGGTGAGCAGTTCTTC; size: .; J: TRBJ2-1; D: TRBD1; V: TRBV3-1/TRBV3-2
CDR3: CASSFRTGGGVGMNTEAFF; DNA: TGTGCCAGCAGTTTCCGGACAGGAGGTGGGGTGGGGATGAACACTGAAGCTTTCTTT; size: .; J: TRBJ1-1; D: TRBD1; V: TRBV27
CDR3: CASSFQGNTEAFF; DNA: TGTGCCAGCAGCTTCCAGGGGAACACTGAAGCTTTCTTT; size: .; J: TRBJ1-1; D: .; V: TRBV7-8
CDR3: CASSRDTEAFF; DNA: TGCGCCAGCAGCAGAGACACTGAAGCTTTCTTT; size: .; J: TRBJ1-1; D: .; V: TRBV5-1
CDR3: CASSTRTSGGGELFF; DNA: TGTGCCAGTAGTACTCGGACTAGCGGGGGTGGGGAGCTGTTTTTT; size: .; J: TRBJ2-2; D: TRBD2; V: TRBV19
CDR3: CSASTETRLAGVDTQYF; DNA: TGCAGTGCTAGTACGGAAACCCGACTAGCGGGGGTAGATACGCAGTATTTT; size: once; J: TRBJ2-3; D: TRBD2; V: TRBV20-1
CDR3: CSVVGGGAEAFF; DNA: TGCAGCGTTGTAGGGGGTGGAGCTGAAGCTTTCTTT; size: .; J: TRBJ1-1; D: .; V: TRBV29-1
CDR3: CASSVGGLEGYTF; DNA: TGTGCCAGCAGCGTTGGCGGACTCGAGGGCTACACCTTC; size: .; J: TRBJ1-2; D: .; V: TRBV9
CDR3: CASRTLDTDTQYF; DNA: TGTGCCAGCCGAACTCTAGATACGGATACGCAGTATTTT; size: .; J: TRBJ2-3; D: .; V: TRBV27
CDR3: CASSLYPNGTAYGYTF; DNA: TGTGCCAGCTCACTTTACCCCAACGGGACAGCGTATGGCTACACCTTC; size: .; J: TRBJ1-2; D: TRBD1; V: TRBV18
CDR3: CSASGLPSYNEQFF; DNA: TGCAGTGCTAGTGGTCTTCCCTCCTACAATGAGCAGTTCTTC; size: .; J: TRBJ2-1; D: .; V: TRBV20-1
CDR3: CASSLASGGPDTQYF; DNA: TGTGCCAGCAGCTTAGCGAGCGGGGGGCCGGATACGCAGTATTTT; size: .; J: TRBJ2-3; D: TRBD2; V: TRBV7-2
CDR3: CASSGQGNQPQHF; DNA: TGTGCCAGCAGTGGACAGGGGAATCAGCCCCAGCATTTT; size: .; J: TRBJ1-5; D: TRBD1; V: TRBV12-3/TRBV12-4
CDR3: CASSLAANTGELFF; DNA: TGTGCCAGCAGCCTAGCAGCGAACACCGGGGAGCTGTTTTTT; size: .; J: TRBJ2-2; D: .; V: TRBV11-3
CDR3: CATSDFDRGETQYF; DNA: TGTGCCACCAGTGACTTCGACAGGGGAGAGACCCAGTACTTC; size: .; J: TRBJ2-5; D: TRBD1; V: TRBV24-1
CDR3: CASSLVRGATGELFF; DNA: TGTGCCAGCAGTTTAGTACGGGGGGCCACCGGGGAGCTGTTTTTT; size: .; J: TRBJ2-2; D: .; V: TRBV28
CDR3: CSVVVRAQVDTQYF; DNA: TGCAGCGTTGTGGTCAGGGCACAGGTAGATACGCAGTATTTT; size: once; J: TRBJ2-3; D: .; V: TRBV29-1
CDR3: CASSSGGASNTGELFF; DNA: TGTGCCAGCAGTAGCGGGGGGGCCTCGAACACCGGGGAGCTGTTTTTT; size: .; J: TRBJ2-2; D: TRBD2; V: TRBV7-6